This TCR beta chain was observed in a study of cytomegalovirus exposure and HLA in healthy donors. Notes on the study in general: Later work associated fewer than 20,000 TCR beta sequences with HLA alleles at 0.05 false discovery rate.

Concerning this clone itself: Its antigen is as yet unknown.

The PCR employed 60 Vbeta primers together with 13 Jbeta primers. Profiled with immunoSEQ multiplex PCR; TCRdb holds only in-frame clones, not every one. The table lists around 150,000 clones, over 75% of them singletons. Sequencing used PBMCs. This sequence was found in a woman aged 18-29 years in good health and CMV-seronegative.

The CDR3 here is CASSLSLGSGILGEQFF. The DNA for the CDR3 is TGTGCCAGCAGCCTCTCACTTGGTAGCGGGATCTTAGGCGAGCAGTTCTTC. The chain combines TRBV11-2 with TRBJ2-1; 8 nucleotides match TRBD2. V dropped 5 bases and J dropped 10; count of bases not matched to a gene: 19. This CDR3 is built from 17 residues. Germline assignment: CDR1 SGHAT and CDR2 FQNNGV.